Listed here is a single T cell receptor beta chain. Its antigen remains unidentified. This specimen comes from a study of T cell repertoires in cytomegalovirus infection. On the study more broadly: Public TCR beta signatures were indicative of both CMV infection and a matching HLA type.

Unmatched junction bases numbered 7, after V lost 5 bases and J lost 6 bases. Germline V gene lookup returns CDR1 LGHNA and CDR2 YSLEER. The CDR3 sequence is 14 residues long. Findings of the study overall: Cumulative public TCR beta family frequency identified CMV carriers with the relevant HLA. Across the ex vivo response, the dominant clonotypes were HLA-C-restricted CMV-specific TCR beta clonotypes.

TCRdb used MiXCR to reprocess the reads, holding one entry per CDR3 protein. The sample lists some 100,000 distinct CDR3 sequences; about 22% were seen once. The receptor was derived from a human donor in good health (CMV status not recorded). Some clones in this sample may be carry-over from other donors' samples. This rearrangement joins TRBV4-3 to TRBJ1-5, with 7 positions matching TRBD1. The sample consisted of CD8+ T cells from PBMCs. CDR3 amino acids: CASSAHRGGQPQHF. In nucleotides, the CDR3 is TGCGCCAGCAGCGCACACAGGGGCGGTCAGCCCCAGCATTTT.